Each of the 14 T cell receptor beta chains below was sequenced from the same sample in a study of glioma-infiltrating T cells after dendritic cell vaccination. Generated by immunoSEQ multiplex PCR, the TCRdb table keeps only in-frame clones and is missing some. Here the sample spans roughly 38,000 clones, approximately 82% being singletons. Sample: blood, taken before dendritic cell vaccination. The source of these receptors is a human donor with glioblastoma.

The chain has TRBV29-1 and TRBJ1-1; D is possibly TRBD1 (6 bases). The CDR3 loop spans 14 amino acids. Per germline, CDR1 SQVTM and CDR2 ANQGSEA. Trimming pared 4 bases from V and 4 bases from J, leaving 16 bases between. The CDR3 protein is CSVVRRTGTTEAFF. The CDR3 DNA is TGCAGCGTTGTCCGCCGAACAGGGACCACTGAAGCTTTCTTT. The variable domain in full, with the rest retrieved from reference TRBV29-1 and TRBJ1-1, is SAVISQKPSRDICQRGTSLTIQCQVDSQVTMMFWYRQQPGQSLTLIATANQGSEATYESGFVIDKFPISRPNLTFSTLTVSNMSPEDSSIYLCSVVRRTGTTEAFFGQGTRLTVV.

V is TRBV10-3 and J is TRBJ1-2; 11 bases agree with TRBD1. The CDR3 is made up of 14 amino acids. CDR1 is ENHRY and CDR2 is SYGVKD in the germline V gene. V shed 10 bases, J shed 5 bases, and the junction held 9 bases outside the gene matches. The DNA of the CDR3 is TGTGCCACCCAAGGGACAGGGGGAAGATATGGCTACACCTTC. Amino acids: CATQGTGGRYGYTF.

In the case of this clone: Other DNA sequences in this specimen translate into the identical CDR3. The chain recombines TRBV7-2 with TRBJ2-5, with 8 bases aligning to TRBD1. The germline gives CDR1 SGHTA, CDR2 FQGNSA. The length of the CDR3 is 13 residues. With V trimmed by 3 bases and J by 4 bases, 1 base remained unmatched. The CDR3 region is CASSFTGGETQYF. DNA of the CDR3: TGTGCCAGCAGCTTCACAGGGGGAGAGACCCAGTACTTC.

The CDR3 is CASSSGLATGELFF. CDR3 nucleotide sequence: TGTGCCAGCAGCTCGGGACTAGCGACCGGGGAGCTGTTTTTT. The rearrangement uses TRBV13 and TRBJ2-2; TRBD2 matches 10 bases. Germline trimming cut 4 bases from V and 5 bases from J; bases unmatched to any gene: 1. This CDR3 is 14 amino acids long. The germline gives CDR1 PRHDT, CDR2 FYEKMQ (reference sequence).

This chain joins TRBV7-9 and TRBJ2-1, with D possibly being TRBD2 (6 bases). In germline, CDR1 is SEHNR, CDR2 FQNEAQ (reference sequence). The V gene lost 2 bases and the J gene lost 7 bases, with 6 bases spanning the gap. The CDR3 is 12 residues long. The CDR3 DNA is TGTGCCAGCAGCTTAAGCGGGAATGAGCAGTTCTTC. This translates into CASSLSGNEQFF.

This clone has a handful of counts. The V gene is TRBV28, the J gene TRBJ1-1; D perhaps matches TRBD1 (5 bases). V lost 4 bases to trimming and J lost 7 bases, with 22 bases between them. The CDR3 extends over 16 amino acids. Germline V gene lookup returns CDR1 MDHEN and CDR2 SYDVKM. CDR3 nucleotide sequence: TGTGCCAGCAGTTCGGGCAGCAGGGTTACTCGAAATGAAGCTTTCTTT. Residues: CASSSGSRVTRNEAFF.

The rearrangement joins TRBV5-4 to TRBJ2-2; TRBD1 is a possible D gene (7 bases). V was pared by 0 bases and J by 5 bases, with 14 bases between. Looked up from germline, CDR1 is SGHNT and CDR2 is YYREEE (reference sequence). There are 16 residues in the CDR3. CDR3 nucleotide sequence: TGTGCCAGCAGCTTGGGGAGGGGGCGGATTACCGGGGAGCTGTTTTTT. Translation: CASSLGRGRITGELFF.

V is TRBV9 and J is TRBJ1-3, with a tentative D call TRBD1 (5 bases). Germline-derived CDR1 and CDR2 are SGDLS and YYNGEE. Trimming removed 0 bases at V and 1 base at J, with 5 bases between. CDR3 length: 14 amino acids. In DNA form, the CDR3 reads TGTGCCAGCAGCGTAGCAGGGTCTGGAAACACCATATATTTT. Protein: CASSVAGSGNTIYF.

The chain is built from TRBV5-4 and TRBJ2-7; possible D gene TRBD1, 5 bases. CDR1 is SGHNT and CDR2 is YYREEE in the germline V gene (reference sequence). This CDR3 spans 14 amino acids. V lost 3 bases to trimming and J lost 6 bases, with 16 bases between them. The CDR3 is CASSWQGKLGEQYF. DNA for the CDR3: TGTGCCAGCAGCTGGCAGGGAAAGTTGGGCGAGCAGTACTTC.

This chain links TRBV14 with TRBJ1-1, with D unclear. The V gene's germline CDR1 is SGHDN and CDR2 FVKESK. Trimming shortened V by 3 bases and J by 1 base, and 9 bases separated the two germline ends. CDR3 length equals 14 residues. The CDR3 nucleotides read TGTGCCAGCAGCCACTTTAACAAGAACACTGAAGCTTTCTTT. This translates into CASSHFNKNTEAFF.

There are a few counts of this clone. The V call is TRBV27, the J call TRBJ2-7; 8 bases are a match to TRBD2. Per germline, CDR1 MNHEY and CDR2 SMNVEV (reference sequence). With V trimmed by 1 base and J by 6 bases, 11 bases remained unmatched. The CDR3 consists of 16 residues. The CDR3 DNA is TGTGCCAGCAGTTTATTCGGGGGTTCAACTAGCGGCGAGCAGTACTTC. The encoded protein is CASSLFGGSTSGEQYF.

V usage is TRBV7-8 and J usage is TRBJ1-1; D unclear. V lost 6 bases and J lost 4, with 18 bases in between. Germline CDR1 reads SGHVS; CDR2 reads FQNEAQ. This CDR3 has 15 residues. CDR3 bases: TGTGCCAGCAGTGGAAGACCGACAACATCCACTGAAGCTTTCTTT. Its protein is CASSGRPTTSTEAFF. Full variable domain (outside the CDR3, taken from reference TRBV7-8 and TRBJ1-1): GAGVSQSPRYKVAKRGQDVALRCDPISGHVSLFWYQQALGQGPEFLTYFQNEAQLDKSGLPSDRFFAERPEGSVSTLKIQRTQQEDSAVYLCASSGRPTTSTEAFFGQGTRLTVV.

The V call is TRBV7-3, the J call TRBJ2-3, with D maybe TRBD1 (5 bases). Trimming removed 2 bases at V and 4 bases at J, with 13 bases between. The length of the CDR3 is 15 residues. Germline V CDR1 and CDR2: SGHTA, FQGTGA. Here the CDR3 DNA reads TGTGCCAGCAGCTTATTTGGGCAGGGATCAGATACGCAGTATTTT. Its protein is CASSLFGQGSDTQYF.

The gene calls are TRBV21-1 and TRBJ2-7; the DNA was not compared with TRBD1, the D call given in the table. TRBV21-1 is a known pseudogene. The CDR3 runs 16 residues. This CDR3 is CASSKKSCDRYYEQYF. As DNA, the CDR3 is TGTGCCAGCAGCAAAAAAAGCTGTGACAGATACTACGAGCAGTACTTC.